This entry features one T cell receptor beta chain sequence. This specimen belongs to a study of T cell changes during pregnancy in multiple sclerosis. TCRdb's table, derived via immunoSEQ multiplex PCR, lists solely in-frame clones and lacks some. This sample has 100,000 or so clones; about 90% occur once, and the top ten carry 2.5% to 4%. Trimming stripped 0 bases from V and 6 bases from J, with 10 bases between. This CDR3 region has 13 residues. The germline gives CDR1 SGDLS, CDR2 YYNGEE. The source was peripheral blood, collected in the second trimester of pregnancy. This TCR came from a female donor with multiple sclerosis, enrolled in a pregnancy study. The chain joins TRBV9 to TRBJ2-7; D may be TRBD2 (6 bases). As DNA, the CDR3 is TGTGCCAGCAGCGTAGAAGGGAGGTCCGAGCAGTACTTC. This codes for CASSVEGRSEQYF.